Listed here is a single T cell receptor beta chain. TCRdb's copy holds only in-frame clones and misses some; the assay was immunoSEQ multiplex PCR. This sample has approximately 300,000 clones, with roughly 90% found just once. This specimen belongs to a study of blood T cell repertoires in COVID-19. Trimming at V came to 2 bases and at J to 4 bases, leaving 4 bases not matched to a gene. Germline CDR1 reads MNHNS; CDR2 reads SASEGT. The CDR3 totals 14 residues. The TCR comes from a woman younger than 45 with COVID-19, enrolled during active disease. The genes are TRBV6-1 and TRBJ1-2, with TRBD1 identical over 7 bases. Sample: peripheral blood. The chain's CDR3 is CASSEIWTGYGYTF. The CDR3 coding sequence is TGTGCCAGCAGTGAAATATGGACAGGCTATGGCTACACCTTC.